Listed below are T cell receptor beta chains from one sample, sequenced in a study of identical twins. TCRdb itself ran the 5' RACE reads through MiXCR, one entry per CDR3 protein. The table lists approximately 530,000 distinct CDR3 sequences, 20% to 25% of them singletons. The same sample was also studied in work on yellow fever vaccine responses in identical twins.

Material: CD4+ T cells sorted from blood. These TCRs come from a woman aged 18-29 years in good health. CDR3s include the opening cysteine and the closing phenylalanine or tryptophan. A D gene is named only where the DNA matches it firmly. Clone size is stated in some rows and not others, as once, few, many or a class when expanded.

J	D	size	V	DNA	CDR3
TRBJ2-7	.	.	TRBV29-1	TGCAGCGTTGAAGTTATGGGGTGGGAGCAGTACTTC	CSVEVMGWEQYF
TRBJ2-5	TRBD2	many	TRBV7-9	TGTGCCAGCAGCTTATTGGCGGGAGGGCCTGTCGCGGAGACCCAGTACTTC	CASSLLAGGPVAETQYF
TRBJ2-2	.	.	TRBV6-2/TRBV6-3	TGTGCCAGCAGTTCCAGGGACAAACCGAACACCGGGGAGCTGTTTTTT	CASSSRDKPNTGELFF
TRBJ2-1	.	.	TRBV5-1	TGCGCCAGCAGCTTATCAGGGGAGAAGGGGAATGAGCAGTTCTTC	CASSLSGEKGNEQFF
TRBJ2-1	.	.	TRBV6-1	TGTGCCAGCAGACGGTCCCTCGGCTCCTACAATGAGCAGTTCTTC	CASRRSLGSYNEQFF
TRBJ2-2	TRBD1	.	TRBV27	TGTGCCAGCAGTCGGGTGGGGCAGGGGGCCCGGACCGGGGAGCTGTTTTTT	CASSRVGQGARTGELFF
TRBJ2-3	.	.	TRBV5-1	TGCGCCAGCAGCATGAGCGTTCCCCCAGATACGCAGTATTTT	CASSMSVPPDTQYF
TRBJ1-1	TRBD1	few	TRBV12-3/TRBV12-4	TGTGCCAGCAGTTTTAAGTCAGGGGGTGAAGCTTTCTTT	CASSFKSGGEAFF
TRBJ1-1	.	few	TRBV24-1	TGTGCCACCAGTGATTTCGGGCTAACGGCTTTCTTT	CATSDFGLTAFF
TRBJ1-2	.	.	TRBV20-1	TGCAGTGCGACCCTCAACGGCGGCTATGGCTACACCTTC	CSATLNGGYGYTF
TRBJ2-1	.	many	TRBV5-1	TGCGCCAGCAGCCTGGGACAATACAATGAGCAGTTCTTC	CASSLGQYNEQFF
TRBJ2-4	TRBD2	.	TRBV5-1	TGCGCCAGCAGCAACTACCCGGGACTAGCGGCCAGAAAGGGGCCCGACGACATTCAGTACTTC	CASSNYPGLAARKGPDDIQYF
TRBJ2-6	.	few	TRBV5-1	TGCGCCAGCAGCTTGCCAGCGGACTCCTCTGGGGCCAACGTCCTGACTTTC	CASSLPADSSGANVLTF